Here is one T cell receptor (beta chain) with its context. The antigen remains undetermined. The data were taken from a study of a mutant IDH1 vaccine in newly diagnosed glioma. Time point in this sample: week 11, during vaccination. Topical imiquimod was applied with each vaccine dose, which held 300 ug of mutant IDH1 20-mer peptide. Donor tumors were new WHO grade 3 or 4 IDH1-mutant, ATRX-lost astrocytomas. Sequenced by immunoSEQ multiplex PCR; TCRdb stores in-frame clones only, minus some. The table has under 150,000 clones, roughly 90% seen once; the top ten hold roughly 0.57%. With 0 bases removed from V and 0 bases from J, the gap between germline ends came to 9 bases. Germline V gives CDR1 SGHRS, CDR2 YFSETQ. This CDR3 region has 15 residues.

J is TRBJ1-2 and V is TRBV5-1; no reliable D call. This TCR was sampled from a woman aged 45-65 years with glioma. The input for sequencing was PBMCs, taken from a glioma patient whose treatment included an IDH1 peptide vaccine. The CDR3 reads CASSLGQQANYGYTF. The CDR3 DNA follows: TGCGCCAGCAGCTTGGGGCAGCAAGCTAACTATGGCTACACCTTC.